Listed below are T cell receptor beta chains from one sample, sequenced in a study of shared clonotypes between healthy human individuals. Clones were read by immunoSEQ multiplex PCR, and TCRdb kept only the in-frame ones, dropping some. The table lists more than 2 million clones, 85% to 95% of them singletons, with approximately 1.2% in the top ten. Sequenced material: naive CD8+ T cells sorted from blood. The receptors were gathered from a man aged 18 to 30 in good health. Both conserved end residues are part of each CDR3. Each record gives: J gene, clone size, V gene, D gene, CDR3 protein, CDR3 DNA. D genes are given only for firm matches. Rows give clone size only sometimes, using once, few, many, or a class for an expanded clone.

j_call: TRBJ2-2
clone_size: NA
v_call: TRBV27
d_call: TRBD2
cdr3_aa: CASSHSAGEITGELFF
cdr3_nt: TGTGCCAGCAGCCACTCGGCGGGAGAGATCACCGGGGAGCTGTTTTTT

j_call: TRBJ2-7
clone_size: NA
v_call: TRBV2
d_call: TRBD1
cdr3_aa: CASIGEQGVYEQYF
cdr3_nt: TGTGCCAGCATAGGGGAACAGGGGGTCTACGAGCAGTACTTC

j_call: TRBJ1-1
clone_size: NA
v_call: TRBV19
d_call: NA
cdr3_aa: CASSMQSHTEAFF
cdr3_nt: TGTGCCAGTAGTATGCAGAGCCACACTGAAGCTTTCTTT

j_call: TRBJ1-4
clone_size: NA
v_call: TRBV7-8
d_call: NA
cdr3_aa: CASSLSIGGALREKLFF
cdr3_nt: TGTGCCAGCAGCCTCTCGATAGGGGGGGCCCTACGGGAAAAACTGTTTTTT

j_call: TRBJ2-5
clone_size: NA
v_call: TRBV19
d_call: TRBD2
cdr3_aa: CASSILAGGGETQYF
cdr3_nt: TGTGCCAGTAGTATACTAGCGGGAGGGGGAGAGACCCAGTACTTC

j_call: TRBJ2-7
clone_size: NA
v_call: TRBV4-1
d_call: NA
cdr3_aa: CASSQDQGWEQYF
cdr3_nt: TGCGCCAGCAGCCAAGATCAAGGGTGGGAGCAGTACTTC

j_call: TRBJ1-1
clone_size: NA
v_call: TRBV28
d_call: NA
cdr3_aa: CASSLVYRDTEAFF
cdr3_nt: TGTGCCAGCAGTTTAGTCTACAGGGACACTGAAGCTTTCTTT

j_call: TRBJ1-5
clone_size: NA
v_call: TRBV15
d_call: NA
cdr3_aa: CATVEGLGQPQHF
cdr3_nt: TGTGCCACAGTGGAGGGTTTAGGTCAGCCCCAGCATTTT

j_call: TRBJ2-5
clone_size: NA
v_call: TRBV30
d_call: NA
cdr3_aa: CAWSDLNAERTQYF
cdr3_nt: TGTGCCTGGAGTGATCTCAACGCAGAGAGAACCCAGTACTTC

j_call: TRBJ1-3
clone_size: NA
v_call: TRBV29-1
d_call: NA
cdr3_aa: CSVYSDLISGNTIYF
cdr3_nt: TGCAGCGTTTATTCGGACTTGATCTCTGGAAACACCATATATTTT

j_call: TRBJ1-5
clone_size: once
v_call: TRBV7-8
d_call: NA
cdr3_aa: CASSLLFGGESNQPQHF
cdr3_nt: TGTGCCAGCAGCTTATTATTCGGGGGCGAGAGCAATCAGCCCCAGCATTTT

j_call: TRBJ2-3
clone_size: NA
v_call: TRBV5-6
d_call: TRBD1
cdr3_aa: CASSLEPSGTGEHDTQYF
cdr3_nt: TGTGCCAGCAGCTTGGAACCCTCCGGGACAGGGGAACACGATACGCAGTATTTT

j_call: TRBJ2-7
clone_size: NA
v_call: TRBV27
d_call: TRBD2
cdr3_aa: CASSPVTSAEQYF
cdr3_nt: TGTGCCAGCAGTCCGGTGACTAGCGCCGAGCAGTACTTC

j_call: TRBJ2-2
clone_size: NA
v_call: TRBV6-4
d_call: TRBD2
cdr3_aa: CASSGVAGGNTGELFF
cdr3_nt: TGTGCCAGCAGTGGAGTAGCGGGAGGGAACACCGGGGAGCTGTTTTTT

j_call: TRBJ2-5
clone_size: NA
v_call: TRBV7-8
d_call: TRBD2
cdr3_aa: CASSRLAGGQETQYF
cdr3_nt: TGTGCCAGCAGCCGACTAGCGGGGGGACAAGAGACCCAGTACTTC

j_call: TRBJ2-3
clone_size: NA
v_call: TRBV27
d_call: TRBD2
cdr3_aa: CASMLLAATDTQYF
cdr3_nt: TGTGCCAGCATGCTACTAGCGGCTACAGATACGCAGTATTTT

j_call: TRBJ2-5
clone_size: NA
v_call: TRBV2
d_call: TRBD2
cdr3_aa: CASSDLTSGGPFGTQYF
cdr3_nt: TGTGCCAGCAGTGATTTGACTAGCGGGGGCCCGTTCGGGACCCAGTACTTC